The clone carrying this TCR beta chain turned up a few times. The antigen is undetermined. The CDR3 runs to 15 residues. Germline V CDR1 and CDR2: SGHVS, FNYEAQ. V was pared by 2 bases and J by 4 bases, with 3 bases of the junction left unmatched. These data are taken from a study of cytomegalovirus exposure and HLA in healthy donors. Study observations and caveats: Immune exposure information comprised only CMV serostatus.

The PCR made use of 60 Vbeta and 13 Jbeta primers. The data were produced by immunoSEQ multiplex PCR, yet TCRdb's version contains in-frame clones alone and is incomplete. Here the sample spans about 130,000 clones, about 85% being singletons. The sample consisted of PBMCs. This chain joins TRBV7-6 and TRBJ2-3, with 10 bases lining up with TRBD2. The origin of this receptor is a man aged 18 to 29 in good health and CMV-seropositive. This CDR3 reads CASSLLAGDSDTQYF. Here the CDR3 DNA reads TGTGCCAGCAGCTTACTAGCGGGAGACTCAGATACGCAGTATTTT.